The 5 T cell receptor beta chains given below trace back to one sample, sequenced in a study of OX40 agonist ivuxolimab in advanced cancers. Profiled with immunoSEQ multiplex PCR; TCRdb holds only in-frame clones, not every one. The table shows roughly 40,000 clones, with 65% to 90% occurring only once. The sample in question was CD4+ or CD8+ T cells sorted from blood, obtained in a trial of the OX40 agonist ivuxolimab. These receptors came from an adult with an advanced solid tumor such as melanoma, head and neck, liver or kidney cancer.

The V gene is TRBV7-6, the J gene TRBJ1-3; D is perhaps TRBD1 (6 bases). From germline, CDR1 is SGHVS and CDR2 FNYEAQ. CDR3 length: 17 amino acids. Trimming pared 2 bases from V and 0 bases from J, leaving 14 bases between. The CDR3 region is CASSLRAGVYSGNTIYF. In DNA form, the CDR3 reads TGTGCCAGCAGCTTAAGGGCAGGGGTTTACTCTGGAAACACCATATATTTT. Looking up the rest from reference TRBV7-6 and TRBJ1-3 gives the full variable domain: GAGVSQSPRYKVTKRGQDVALRCDPISGHVSLYWYRQALGQGPEFLTYFNYEAQQDKSGLPNDRFSAERPEGSISTLTIQRTEQRDSAMYRCASSLRAGVYSGNTIYFGEGSWLTVV.

This chain uses TRBV4-3 with TRBJ1-5; D not resolved. CDR3 length: 17 amino acids. The V end was cut by 0 bases, the J end by 4 bases, with 16 bases between. Germline assignment: CDR1 LGHNA and CDR2 YSLEER. CDR3: CASSQDLWGGGNQPQHF. The DNA of the CDR3 is TGCGCCAGCAGCCAAGATCTTTGGGGTGGCGGAAATCAGCCCCAGCATTTT.

The rearrangement joins TRBV4-3 to TRBJ1-2, with a tentative D call TRBD1 (5 bases). Germline V gene lookup returns CDR1 LGHNA and CDR2 YSLEER. The CDR3 contains 18 residues. Trimming stripped 0 bases from V and 5 bases from J, with 22 bases between. Written as DNA, the CDR3 is TGCGCCAGCAGCCAAGATTCCAAAACGGGGCGACATGGGTATGGCTACACCTTC. Its translation: CASSQDSKTGRHGYGYTF.

Notes on this clone: The same CDR3 also results from other DNA sequences found in this sample. This rearrangement joins TRBV29-1 to TRBJ1-1, with D uncertain. Trimming shortened V by 4 bases and J by 2 bases, and 5 bases separated the two germline ends. The CDR3 has 11 amino acids. Germline V gene lookup returns CDR1 SQVTM and CDR2 ANQGSEA. In DNA form, the CDR3 reads TGCAGCGTTGTCGATAACACTGAAGCTTTCTTT. It translates to CSVVDNTEAFF.

The chain links TRBV5-5 to TRBJ2-7; maybe TRBD1 (6 bases). V was shortened by 2 bases and J by 2 bases, with 14 bases between the two germline ends. CDR3 size: 15 residues. Germline assignment: CDR1 SGHKS and CDR2 YYEKEE (reference sequence). The CDR3 DNA reads TGTGCCAGCAGCTTACGATTGACAGGAGCCTACGAGCAGTACTTC. Translated: CASSLRLTGAYEQYF. Full variable domain (remainder filled in from reference TRBV5-5 and TRBJ2-7): DAGVTQSPTHLIKTRGQQVTLRCSPISGHKSVSWYQQVLGQGPQFIFQYYEKEERGRGNFPDRFSARQFPNYSSELNVNALLLGDSALYLCASSLRLTGAYEQYFGPGTRLTVT.